The 12 T cell receptor beta chains given below trace back to one sample, sequenced in a study of blood T cell repertoires in COVID-19 (TCRdb year 2020). The receptor library was made with the immunoSEQ multiplex PCR assay. The table was pulled from immuneACCESS by TCRdb, which kept in-frame rearrangements only. Such tables lose some clones; where checked, under half of the loss comes from unresolved V genes, and the rest has no known cause. The sample table contains about 150,000 clones; only one count was recorded for roughly 71% of them. The top ten clones comprise around 3.5% of the sample. The sequenced sample consisted of peripheral blood. Every receptor here comes from a woman older than 75 with acute or convalescent COVID-19.

The chain is built from TRBV30 and TRBJ1-5; D not certain. Germline-derived CDR1 and CDR2 are GTSNPN and SVGIG (reference sequence). This CDR3 has 13 amino acids. With 2 bases removed from V and 1 base from J, the gap between germline ends came to 6 bases. The CDR3 DNA reads as TGTGCCTGGAGTTTATCGAGCAATCAGCCCCAGCATTTT. Translated, it gives CAWSLSSNQPQHF.

The V gene is TRBV7-2, the J gene TRBJ2-3, with TRBD1 identical over 7 bases. This CDR3 has 15 residues. The ends lost 5 bases at V and 1 base at J; junction bases unmatched: 6. CDR1 is SGHTA, CDR2 FQGNSA, per germline. The CDR3 region has the DNA TGTGCCAGCAGCGCGAGGGGGCTAGGCACAGATACGCAGTATTTT. Protein product: CASSARGLGTDTQYF.

V is TRBV3-1 (or the pseudogene TRBV3-2) and J is TRBJ1-1, with D tentatively TRBD1 (6 bases). V was clipped by 4 bases and J by 1 base, with 13 bases between them. Germline assignment: CDR1 LGHDT and CDR2 YNNKEL (reference sequence). This CDR3 contains 15 residues. For the CDR3, the DNA is TGTGCCAGCAGCCGGGACCGGGGGGCGAACACTGAAGCTTTCTTT. It translates to CASSRDRGANTEAFF.

J is TRBJ2-7 and V is TRBV10-3, with D tentatively TRBD1 (5 bases). The CDR3 is 15 residues long. Germline V gene data show CDR1 as ENHRY and CDR2 as SYGVKD. Trimming pared 0 bases from V and 2 bases from J, leaving 11 bases between. CDR3 sequence (DNA): TGTGCCATCAGTGAGTCGACGGCAGGGACCTACGAGCAGTACTTC. It yields the protein CAISESTAGTYEQYF.

The rearrangement joins TRBV7-2 to TRBJ2-2; TRBD2 agrees at 9 bases. The ends lost 2 bases at V and 1 base at J; junction bases unmatched: 5. The germline CDR1 and CDR2 sequences are SGHTA and FQGNSA. This CDR3 spans 17 amino acids. This CDR3 reads CASSLTSGPGNTGELFF. CDR3 in DNA: TGTGCCAGCAGCTTAACTAGCGGGCCAGGGAACACCGGGGAGCTGTTTTTT.

J is TRBJ2-2 and V is TRBV7-3, with 8 bases identical to TRBD1. V was pared by 5 bases and J by 12 bases, with 5 bases of the junction left unmatched. CDR1 is SGHTA, CDR2 FQGTGA, per germline. This CDR3 comprises 12 residues. This CDR3 is CASSSRTGKLFF. The CDR3 bases are TGTGCCAGCAGCAGCCGGACAGGGAAGCTGTTTTTT.

The chain carries TRBV9 and TRBJ2-1; D gene uncertain. Germline CDR1 is SGDLS and CDR2 is YYNGEE. This CDR3 is 14 amino acids long. The V gene lost 0 bases and the J gene lost 3 bases, with 7 bases spanning the gap. CDR3: CASSVELNYNEQFF. The CDR3 coding sequence is TGTGCCAGCAGCGTAGAACTTAACTACAATGAGCAGTTCTTC.

The V call is TRBV6-5, the J call TRBJ1-1; D might be TRBD1 (5 bases). The germline CDR1 and CDR2 sequences are MNHEY and SVGAGI. The CDR3 is 16 amino acids. The V end was cut by 0 bases, the J end by 0 bases, with 11 bases between. CDR3 sequence reads: CASSYSRQTMNTEAFF. CDR3 in DNA: TGTGCCAGCAGTTACTCGAGACAGACGATGAACACTGAAGCTTTCTTT.

CDR3 nucleotides: TGTGCCAGCAGCCCGAGGCCTGGAAACACCATATATTTT. It yields the protein CASSPRPGNTIYF. This chain links TRBV7-9 with TRBJ1-3; D gene unclear. Germline V lookup: CDR1 SEHNR, CDR2 FQNEAQ (reference sequence). V dropped 5 bases and J dropped 2 bases, with 7 bases sitting between them. The CDR3 extends over 13 amino acids.

The chain joins TRBV5-1 to TRBJ1-4, with D unresolved. The CDR3 is 17 amino acids. Trimming removed 4 bases at V and 0 bases at J, with 16 bases between. Per the germline V gene, CDR1 is SGHRS and CDR2 is YFSETQ. Here the CDR3 reads CASSISLGNSTNEKLFF. The DNA for the CDR3 is TGCGCCAGCAGCATATCGTTGGGCAACTCAACTAATGAAAAACTGTTTTTT.

This clone showed up just a few times. At one end, the junction sequence differs from germline, possibly due to a read error. V usage is TRBV7-7 and J usage is TRBJ2-2; D not resolved. CDR1 SSHAT and CDR2 FNYEAQ come from the germline V gene (reference sequence). CDR3 length: 14 amino acids. CDR3 in DNA: TGTGCTAGCAGCCCCCGACCGGGTGGCGGGGAGCTGTTTTTT. Encoded protein: CASSPRPGGGELFF.

The chain joins TRBV12-5 to TRBJ2-5, with D perhaps matching TRBD2 (5 bases). The V gene lost 10 bases and the J gene lost 4 bases, with 13 bases spanning the gap. Germline V gene data show CDR1 as LGHNT and CDR2 as FRNRAP. The CDR3 length is 12 residues. The CDR3: CATSPAGETQYF. CDR3 coding DNA: TGTGCTACGTCTCCCGCGGGAGAGACCCAGTACTTC.